This paragraph reports one T cell receptor (beta chain). What it binds is not known. This record belongs to a study of response to subunit inactivated influenza vaccine. Each CDR3 protein gets one entry after TCRdb re-called the RT-PCR reads with MiXCR. The sample lists more than 150,000 distinct CDR3 sequences, approximately 8.7% seen once, with roughly a tenth in the top ten. Study-level points and caveats: New T cells are recruited in small numbers by each seasonal influenza vaccination, according to the authors' suggestion.

CDR3 length equals 15 residues. CDR1 and CDR2 from the germline V gene are MNHNS and SASEGT. Trimming took 6 bases from V and 1 from J, leaving 15 bases between them. This sequence was found in a man aged 50-60 years who received an inactivated influenza vaccine. The J gene is TRBJ1-1, the V gene TRBV6-1; D perhaps matches TRBD1 (5 bases). The starting material was non-naive T cells sorted from PBMCs, obtained on the day of vaccination. The CDR3 is CASSRSPTGNTEAFF. DNA for the CDR3: TGTGCCAGCAGCCGGAGCCCTACAGGGAACACTGAAGCTTTCTTT.